A selection of T cell receptor beta chains follows, all from one sample in a study of naive and memory T cell subsets. One entry per CDR3 protein, called by TCRdb with MiXCR from the UMI-ligation and nested PCR reads. The sample shows 120,000 to 150,000 distinct CDR3 sequences, more than 15% of them seen only once. Sequenced: naive CD8+ T cells from blood. The receptors were sampled from a human donor in good health. The CDR3 runs from the conserved cysteine through the conserved F or W. Each record gives: CDR3 DNA, CDR3 protein, D gene, clone size, V gene, J gene. The D gene is left open where the match is weak. Clone size is stated in some rows and not others, as once, few, many or a class when expanded.

TGTGCCAGCAGTCCCTCGGACAATGAGCAGTTCTTC,CASSPSDNEQFF,.,few,TRBV12-3/TRBV12-4,TRBJ2-1
TGTGCCAGCAGTTACTCGATTTTGGATCGTCCTAGCGGGAGTTTCGCAGATACGCAGTATTTT,CASSYSILDRPSGSFADTQYF,TRBD2,few,TRBV6-6,TRBJ2-3
TGTGCCAGCAGCCAGGGACAGGGAGTCGATCAGCCCCAGCATTTT,CASSQGQGVDQPQHF,TRBD1,.,TRBV6-5,TRBJ1-5
TGTGCTAGTGGTTTTCATACTCCGGCGGAAAACTACAATGAGCAGTTCTTC,CASGFHTPAENYNEQFF,.,.,TRBV12-5,TRBJ2-1
TGCGCCAGCAGCCAAGGTTGGGGGTCCGGGGCCAACGTCCTGACTTTC,CASSQGWGSGANVLTF,.,few,TRBV4-1,TRBJ2-6
TGTGCCAGCAGTGAAGGGGCAGGGGGCATTCAGCCCCAGCATTTT,CASSEGAGGIQPQHF,TRBD1,few,TRBV6-1,TRBJ1-5
TGTGCCAGCAGCAAACAGGGGGCATCCCAAGAGACCCAGTACTTC,CASSKQGASQETQYF,TRBD1,.,TRBV7-8,TRBJ2-5
TGCGCCAGCAGCCCAAACGACGGCAGGGGTCGCACTGAAGCTTTCTTT,CASSPNDGRGRTEAFF,.,.,TRBV4-1,TRBJ1-1
TGTGCCAGCAGCTTAGTCTCAATCCAAAACATTCAGTACTTC,CASSLVSIQNIQYF,.,.,TRBV7-9,TRBJ2-4
TGCGCCAGCAGCCAAGCCGACACGTACACTGAAGCTTTCTTT,CASSQADTYTEAFF,.,many,TRBV4-1,TRBJ1-1
TGTGCCAGCAGTTACTCCGGGACAGACATGTATGGCTACACCTTC,CASSYSGTDMYGYTF,TRBD1,.,TRBV6-5,TRBJ1-2
TGCAGTGCTATCAGACAGGAGTTCTCCTACGAGCAGTACTTC,CSAIRQEFSYEQYF,.,few,TRBV20-1,TRBJ2-7
TGTGCCAGCAGTTTATCGGACATCTACGAGCAGTACTTC,CASSLSDIYEQYF,.,.,TRBV27,TRBJ2-7
TGTGCCAGCAGTTACTCTCTTTTGAGCAGCGGGAGTGGGGAGTCCACAGATACGCAGTATTTT,CASSYSLLSSGSGESTDTQYF,TRBD2,few,TRBV6-5,TRBJ2-3
TGTGCCAGCAGCGAACATATGGGGACCGGGGAGCTGTTTTTT,CASSEHMGTGELFF,.,few,TRBV7-6,TRBJ2-2
TGTGCCAGCACTCCCTCCCGCGCGAGCATTTTTCTTGATGAGCAGTTCTTC,CASTPSRASIFLDEQFF,.,few,TRBV6-5,TRBJ2-1
TGTGCCAGCAGTTACGGTACGGGCGGGGAGCAGTACTTC,CASSYGTGGEQYF,.,.,TRBV6-5,TRBJ2-7
TGTGCCAGCACCCCTATCCTAGCGGGAGTGTACGAGCAGTACTTC,CASTPILAGVYEQYF,TRBD2,.,TRBV6-6,TRBJ2-7
TGTGCCAGCAGTCCCAGGTCCGGACTAGCCTACGAGCAGTACTTC,CASSPRSGLAYEQYF,TRBD2,few,TRBV28,TRBJ2-7
TGTGCCAGCAGTGTCCCTCCCACAACAGGGAACACTGAAGCTTTCTTT,CASSVPPTTGNTEAFF,.,.,TRBV28,TRBJ1-1
TGTGCCAGCAGTTCCCTCCCTCCGGAGACCCAGTACTTC,CASSSLPPETQYF,.,.,TRBV5-5,TRBJ2-5
TGTGCCAGCAGTGAACTCGACCAAACCTACGAGCAGTACTTC,CASSELDQTYEQYF,.,.,TRBV6-1,TRBJ2-7
TGTGCCAGCAGCGTAGATCCAGACCCTACCGAAGCTTTCTTT,CASSVDPDPTEAFF,.,few,TRBV9,TRBJ1-1
TGTGCCAGCAGCCCAGGGGACCCTAACACTGAAGCTTTCTTT,CASSPGDPNTEAFF,.,few,TRBV27,TRBJ1-1
TGTGCCAGCAGCTTAGCGCCATGGGGTGGAGACGAGCAGTACTTC,CASSLAPWGGDEQYF,.,many,TRBV7-2,TRBJ2-7